This is a list of T cell receptor beta chains from one sample in a study of spatial heterogeneity in lung cancer. A single record per CDR3 protein comes from TCRdb applying MiXCR to the 5' RACE reads. The sample has some 15,000 distinct CDR3 sequences, more than 10% seen once. The sample here was PBMCs, taken at surgery. Receptors were obtained from a female donor with early-stage non-small cell lung cancer. Each CDR3 is given with its conserved first and last residue. D genes are given only for firm matches. Some rows have no size entry. The others give once, few or many, or a class for an expanded clone.

j_gene	d_gene	abundance	v_gene	CDR3aa	CDR3nt
TRBJ2-5	-	-	TRBV20-1	CSASSRDSPAETQYF	TGCAGTGCTAGCAGTCGGGACTCCCCTGCGGAGACCCAGTACTTC
TRBJ2-1	-	many	TRBV29-1	CSAEGLYNEQFF	TGCAGCGCGGAGGGCCTCTACAATGAGCAGTTCTTC
TRBJ1-2	TRBD1	medium-sized	TRBV4-2	CASSRERTGDYGYTF	TGTGCCAGCAGTCGCGAAAGGACAGGAGATTATGGCTACACCTTC
TRBJ2-1	-	few	TRBV19	CASTRGGGSYNEQFF	TGTGCCAGCACCCGAGGGGGTGGGTCCTACAATGAGCAGTTCTTC
TRBJ1-1	TRBD1	many	TRBV6-1	CASRTGTGNAFF	TGTGCCAGCAGGACCGGGACAGGGAATGCTTTCTTT
TRBJ2-1	TRBD2	many	TRBV20-1	CSASEAGIYNEQFF	TGCAGTGCTAGCGAAGCGGGGATCTACAATGAGCAGTTCTTC
TRBJ2-7	-	many	TRBV5-1	CASSFEGRGEQYF	TGCGCCAGCAGCTTTGAGGGAAGGGGCGAGCAGTACTTC
TRBJ2-3	-	medium-sized	TRBV11-2	CASSTMNADTQYF	TGTGCCAGCAGCACAATGAATGCAGATACGCAGTATTTT
TRBJ1-1	TRBD1	medium-sized	TRBV20-1	CRGQGGTEAFF	TGCAGGGGACAGGGCGGCACTGAAGCTTTCTTT
TRBJ2-1	-	many	TRBV14	CASSQVRYAEQFF	TGTGCCAGCAGCCAAGTCAGGTACGCTGAGCAGTTCTTC
TRBJ2-7	-	many	TRBV28	CASSLGTSSYEQYF	TGTGCCAGCAGTTTAGGGACTTCTTCCTACGAGCAGTACTTC
TRBJ2-7	TRBD1	-	TRBV7-9	CASRSGTGSYEQYF	TGTGCCAGCAGATCCGGGACAGGCTCCTACGAGCAGTACTTC
TRBJ2-1	-	-	TRBV19	CASTPLGPGEQFF	TGTGCCAGTACCCCGTTGGGCCCGGGTGAGCAGTTCTTC
TRBJ1-3	-	-	TRBV5-1	CASSPGSSSGNTIYF	TGCGCCAGCAGCCCTGGATCAAGCTCTGGAAACACCATATATTTT
TRBJ1-4	-	few	TRBV28	CASSFLDGDNEKLFF	TGTGCCAGCAGTTTCCTGGACGGTGATAATGAAAAACTGTTTTTT
TRBJ1-5	-	many	TRBV19	CASSITGGGNQPQHF	TGTGCCAGTAGTATTACGGGCGGAGGCAATCAGCCCCAGCATTTT
TRBJ2-5	-	-	TRBV21-1	CASSRQEKETQYF	TGTGCCAGCAGCCGACAGGAGAAAGAGACCCAGTACTTC
TRBJ2-3	-	many	TRBV2	CASSTTPPAVSLSDTQYF	TGTGCCAGCAGTACTACCCCCCCAGCGGTCTCCCTCTCAGATACGCAGTATTTT
TRBJ2-1	-	few	TRBV2	CASRGGFGYNEQFF	TGTGCCAGCCGCGGAGGGTTTGGCTACAATGAGCAGTTCTTC
TRBJ2-7	-	medium-sized	TRBV7-9	CASSLAGPIHEQYF	TGTGCCAGCAGCTTAGCGGGGCCCATCCACGAGCAGTACTTC
TRBJ2-7	-	many	TRBV23-1	CASSQSRHSYEQYF	TGCGCCAGCAGTCAATCGCGCCACTCCTACGAGCAGTACTTC
TRBJ2-1	-	many	TRBV2	CASSDSAYNEQFF	TGTGCCAGCAGTGATTCAGCTTACAATGAGCAGTTCTTC
TRBJ1-4	TRBD1	medium-sized	TRBV6-5	CASSYSGTANEKLFF	TGTGCCAGCAGTTACTCCGGGACAGCTAATGAAAAACTGTTTTTT
TRBJ2-7	-	many	TRBV5-1	CASSLAEVLYEQYF	TGCGCCAGCAGCTTGGCCGAAGTGCTCTACGAGCAGTACTTC
TRBJ2-1	TRBD2	many	TRBV20-1	CSASLTGGINNEQFF	TGCAGTGCTAGCCTAACGGGGGGAATAAACAATGAGCAGTTCTTC
TRBJ2-7	-	few	TRBV28	CASSHTLSYEQYF	TGTGCCAGCAGCCATACCCTTTCCTACGAGCAGTACTTC
TRBJ1-4	-	many	TRBV27	CASSSREKLFF	TGTGCCAGCAGTTCGAGAGAAAAACTGTTTTTT
TRBJ2-7	-	many	TRBV11-2	CASSLGRASLYEQYF	TGTGCCAGCAGCTTAGGACGGGCCAGCCTCTACGAGCAGTACTTC
TRBJ1-2	-	many	TRBV19	CASSPPGRRSGYTF	TGTGCCAGTAGTCCCCCGGGGCGTAGGAGCGGCTACACCTTC
TRBJ2-2	TRBD2	few	TRBV7-2	CVSSLGGLASGELFF	TGTGTCAGCAGCTTAGGGGGACTAGCCTCCGGGGAGCTGTTTTTT
TRBJ2-5	-	many	TRBV19	CASSISRLETQYF	TGTGCCAGTAGTATAAGTAGATTGGAGACCCAGTACTTC
TRBJ2-7	-	many	TRBV2	CASTGEAYEQYF	TGTGCCAGCACAGGGGAGGCCTACGAGCAGTACTTC
TRBJ1-2	-	many	TRBV20-1	CSVTRGPQGRMRRGYTF	TGCAGTGTCACCCGGGGTCCTCAGGGACGGATGAGGAGAGGCTACACCTTC
TRBJ1-2	-	many	TRBV3-1	CASSQGRTPLYGYTF	TGTGCCAGCAGCCAAGGACGGACCCCCCTATATGGCTACACCTTC
TRBJ2-5	-	once	TRBV1	CTSSPLYIGLAEETQYF	TGCACCAGCAGCCCCCTTTATATTGGACTAGCGGAAGAGACCCAGTACTTC
TRBJ1-4	-	many	TRBV12-3/TRBV12-4	CASTLVGEKLFF	TGTGCCAGCACTCTAGTCGGGGAAAAACTGTTTTTT
TRBJ2-7	-	many	TRBV28	CASSFIGDSRKQYF	TGTGCCAGCAGTTTCATTGGGGACTCCCGAAAGCAGTACTTC
TRBJ2-5	TRBD1	many	TRBV7-9	CASSLPRDSQETQYF	TGTGCCAGCAGCTTACCCCGGGACAGCCAAGAGACCCAGTACTTC
TRBJ1-2	-	many	TRBV29-1	CSVDSYGYTF	TGCAGCGTTGACAGCTATGGCTACACCTTC
TRBJ1-3	TRBD1	few	TRBV29-1	CSVGLGQAGNTIYF	TGCAGCGTTGGCTTGGGACAGGCTGGAAACACCATATATTTT
TRBJ1-1	TRBD1	few	TRBV27	CASTSGGTNTEAFF	TGTGCCAGCACTTCAGGGGGAACAAACACTGAAGCTTTCTTT
TRBJ2-3	-	many	TRBV27	CASRYQWGGGILGQGGTDTQYF	TGTGCCAGCAGATACCAGTGGGGAGGGGGGATCCTCGGACAGGGAGGCACAGATACGCAGTATTTT
TRBJ2-7	TRBD1	many	TRBV5-5	CASSSGQGVRNSYEQYF	TGTGCCAGCAGTTCAGGACAGGGGGTGAGAAACTCCTACGAGCAGTACTTC
TRBJ2-2	-	many	TRBV6-1	CASRRPQGTGELFF	TGTGCCAGCAGACGACCACAGGGCACCGGGGAGCTGTTTTTT
TRBJ2-2	TRBD1	many	TRBV20-1	CSARRTGVTGELFF	TGCAGTGCTAGGCGGACAGGGGTCACCGGGGAGCTGTTTTTT
TRBJ1-2	-	many	TRBV7-9	CASSPPNRDRNYGYTF	TGTGCCAGCAGCCCACCGAACAGGGACCGAAACTATGGCTACACCTTC
TRBJ1-1	-	medium-sized	TRBV12-3/TRBV12-4	CASSLRGGNTEAFF	TGTGCCAGCAGTCTAAGGGGGGGGAACACTGAAGCTTTCTTT
TRBJ2-5	-	-	TRBV9	CASSDGLGTEETQYF	TGTGCCAGCAGCGATGGACTCGGGACGGAAGAGACCCAGTACTTC
TRBJ1-4	-	many	TRBV19	CASSIKEKLFF	TGTGCCAGTAGTATAAAGGAAAAACTGTTTTTT
TRBJ2-6	-	medium-sized	TRBV6-5	CASSTLIGAGANVLTF	TGTGCCAGCAGTACCTTGATAGGGGCTGGGGCCAACGTCCTGACTTTC
TRBJ2-1	-	many	TRBV10-2	CASRKGLDNEQFF	TGCGCCAGCAGGAAAGGACTTGACAATGAGCAGTTCTTC
TRBJ2-6	TRBD1	few	TRBV28	CASSLTGGSGANVLTF	TGTGCCAGCAGTCTCACAGGGGGCTCTGGGGCCAACGTCCTGACTTTC